What follows describes a single T cell receptor (beta chain). Its target is unknown. The protocol was immunoSEQ multiplex PCR, while the TCRdb copy is restricted to in-frame clones and leaves out a portion. Counted here are roughly 93,000 clones, roughly 89% occurring once; the ten biggest clones make up around 1.5%. V lost 6 bases and J 4 bases, leaving 12 bases between the germline ends. Per germline, CDR1 MDHEN and CDR2 SYDVKM. The CDR3 sequence is 13 residues long. The sample is drawn from a study of OX40 agonist ivuxolimab in advanced cancers. For the study at large: Patients got intravenous ivuxolimab at 0.01 to 10 mg/kg every 2 weeks. Study-wide results and caveats: Within 6 weeks, CD4+ and CD8+ blood T cells expanded clonally at 0.1 to 3.0 mg/kg.

The chain employs TRBV28 and TRBJ2-5, with D maybe TRBD1 (6 bases). The input for sequencing was CD4+ or CD8+ T cells sorted from blood, taken in a trial of the OX40 agonist ivuxolimab. The origin of this receptor is an adult with an advanced solid tumor such as melanoma, head and neck, liver or kidney cancer. CDR3 in DNA: TGTGCCAGCAGCGGCACAGGGCCAGAGACCCAGTACTTC. This translates into CASSGTGPETQYF.